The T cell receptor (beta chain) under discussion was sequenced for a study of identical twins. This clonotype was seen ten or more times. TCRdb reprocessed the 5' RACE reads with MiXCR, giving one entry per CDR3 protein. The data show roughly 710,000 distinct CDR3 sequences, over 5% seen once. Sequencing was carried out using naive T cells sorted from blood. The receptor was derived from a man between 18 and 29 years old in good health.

The CDR3 loop reads CSVRRGADNQPQHF. As DNA, the CDR3 is TGCAGTGTGAGAAGGGGGGCTGACAATCAGCCCCAGCATTTT. The V and J genes are TRBV20-1 and TRBJ1-5, with D possibly being TRBD1 (6 bases). Trimming cost V 7 bases and J 3 bases, with 16 bases left between them. This CDR3 comprises 14 residues. Germline values: CDR1 DFQATT, CDR2 SNEGSKA (reference sequence).